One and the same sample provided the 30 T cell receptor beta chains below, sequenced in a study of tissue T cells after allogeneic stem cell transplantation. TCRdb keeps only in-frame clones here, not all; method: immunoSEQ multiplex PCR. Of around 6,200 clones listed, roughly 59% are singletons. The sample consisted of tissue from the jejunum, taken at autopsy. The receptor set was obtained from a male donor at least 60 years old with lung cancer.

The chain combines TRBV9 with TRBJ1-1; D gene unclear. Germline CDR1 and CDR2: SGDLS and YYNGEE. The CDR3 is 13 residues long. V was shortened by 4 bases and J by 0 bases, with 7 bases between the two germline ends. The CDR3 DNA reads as TGTGCCAGCAGCCCACCAGTGAACACTGAAGCTTTCTTT. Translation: CASSPPVNTEAFF.

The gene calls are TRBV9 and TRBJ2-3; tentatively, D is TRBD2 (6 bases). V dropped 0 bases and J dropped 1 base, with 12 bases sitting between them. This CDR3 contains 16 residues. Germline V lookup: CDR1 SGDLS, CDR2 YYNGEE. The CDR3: CASSVVRDFRTDTQYF. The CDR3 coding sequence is TGTGCCAGCAGCGTAGTACGGGACTTCCGCACAGATACGCAGTATTTT.

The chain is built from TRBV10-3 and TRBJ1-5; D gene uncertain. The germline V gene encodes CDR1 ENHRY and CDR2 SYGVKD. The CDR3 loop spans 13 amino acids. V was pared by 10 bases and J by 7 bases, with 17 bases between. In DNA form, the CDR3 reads TGTGCCAGCGGAGGCGGGGTCCAACAGCCCCAGCATTTT. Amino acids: CASGGGVQQPQHF.

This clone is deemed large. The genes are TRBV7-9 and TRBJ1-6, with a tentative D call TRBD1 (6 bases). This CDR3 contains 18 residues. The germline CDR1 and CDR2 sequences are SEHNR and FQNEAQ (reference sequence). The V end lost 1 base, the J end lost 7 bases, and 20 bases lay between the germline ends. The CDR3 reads CASSLGTQGRLGNSPLHF. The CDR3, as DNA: TGTGCCAGCAGCTTAGGAACTCAGGGGCGCTTAGGAAATTCACCCCTCCACTTT.

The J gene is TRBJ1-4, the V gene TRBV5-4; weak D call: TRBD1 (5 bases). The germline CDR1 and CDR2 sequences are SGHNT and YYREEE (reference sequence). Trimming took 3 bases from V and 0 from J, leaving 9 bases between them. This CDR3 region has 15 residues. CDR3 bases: TGTGCCAGCAGCTGGGGGACCTCAACTAATGAAAAACTGTTTTTT. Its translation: CASSWGTSTNEKLFF. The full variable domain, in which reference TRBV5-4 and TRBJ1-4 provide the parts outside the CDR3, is ETGVTQSPTHLIKTRGQQVTLRCSSQSGHNTVSWYQQALGQGPQFIFQYYREEENGRGNFPPRFSGLQFPNYSSELNVNALELDDSALYLCASSWGTSTNEKLFFGSGTQLSVL.

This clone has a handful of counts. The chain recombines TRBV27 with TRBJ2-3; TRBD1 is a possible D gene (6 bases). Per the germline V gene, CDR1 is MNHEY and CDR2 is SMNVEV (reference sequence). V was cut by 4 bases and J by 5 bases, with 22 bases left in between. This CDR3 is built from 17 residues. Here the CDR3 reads CASSSRTTGKLRDTQYF. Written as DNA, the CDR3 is TGTGCCAGCAGTTCCCGAACTACAGGGAAGTTAAGAGATACGCAGTATTTT.

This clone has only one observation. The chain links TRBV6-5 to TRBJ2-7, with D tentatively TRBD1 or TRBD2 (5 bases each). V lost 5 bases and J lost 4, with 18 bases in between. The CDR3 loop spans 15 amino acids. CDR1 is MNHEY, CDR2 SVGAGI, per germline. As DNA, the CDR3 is TGTGCCAGCAGTACCGGGACCCCCAGGTGGTACGAGCAGTACTTC. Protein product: CASSTGTPRWYEQYF.

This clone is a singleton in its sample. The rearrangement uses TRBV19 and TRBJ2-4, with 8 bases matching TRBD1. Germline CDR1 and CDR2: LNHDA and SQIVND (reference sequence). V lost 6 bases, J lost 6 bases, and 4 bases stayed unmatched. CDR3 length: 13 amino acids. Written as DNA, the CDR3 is TGTGCCAGTAGCTCCGGGACAGGAAACATTCAGTACTTC. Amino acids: CASSSGTGNIQYF. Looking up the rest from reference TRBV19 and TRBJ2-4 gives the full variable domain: DGGITQSPKYLFRKEGQNVTLSCEQNLNHDAMYWYRQDPGQGLRLIYYSQIVNDFQKGDIAEGYSVSREKKESFPLTVTSAQKNPTAFYLCASSSGTGNIQYFGAGTRLSVL.

CDR3 in amino acids: CASSLAGANSPLHF. The CDR3 nucleotides are TGCGCCAGCAGCTTGGCCGGTGCGAATTCACCCCTCCACTTT. The J gene is TRBJ1-6, the V gene TRBV5-1; D not certain. Germline V gene sequence: CDR1 SGHRS, CDR2 YFSETQ. The CDR3 is 14 residues long. Trimming pared 0 bases from V and 7 bases from J, leaving 8 bases between.

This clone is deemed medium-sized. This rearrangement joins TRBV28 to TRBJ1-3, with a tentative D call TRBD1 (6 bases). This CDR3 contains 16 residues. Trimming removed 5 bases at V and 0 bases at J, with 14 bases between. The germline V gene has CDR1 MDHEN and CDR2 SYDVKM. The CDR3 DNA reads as TGTGCCAGCAGTATCCACTGGACAGCCTCTGGAAACACCATATATTTT. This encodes CASSIHWTASGNTIYF. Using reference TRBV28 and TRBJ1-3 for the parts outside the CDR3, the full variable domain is DVKVTQSSRYLVKRTGEKVFLECVQDMDHENMFWYRQDPGLGLRLIYFSYDVKMKEKGDIPEGYSVSREKKERFSLILESASTNQTSMYLCASSIHWTASGNTIYFGEGSWLTVV.

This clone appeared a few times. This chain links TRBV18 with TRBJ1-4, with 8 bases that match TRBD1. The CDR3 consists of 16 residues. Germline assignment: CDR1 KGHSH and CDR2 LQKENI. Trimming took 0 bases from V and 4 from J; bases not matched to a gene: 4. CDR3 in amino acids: CASSPPRTGNNEKLFF. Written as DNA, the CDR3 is TGTGCCAGCTCACCACCGAGGACAGGGAATAATGAAAAACTGTTTTTT.

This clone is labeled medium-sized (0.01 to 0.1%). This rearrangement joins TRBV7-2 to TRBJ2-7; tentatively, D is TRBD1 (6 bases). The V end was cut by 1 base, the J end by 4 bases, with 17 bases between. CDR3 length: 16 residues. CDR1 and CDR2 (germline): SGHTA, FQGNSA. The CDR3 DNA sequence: TGTGCCAGCAGCTTAGTCGTCAGGACAGCGCCGTACGAGCAGTACTTC. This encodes CASSLVVRTAPYEQYF. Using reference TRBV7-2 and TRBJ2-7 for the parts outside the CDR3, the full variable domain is GAGVSQSPSNKVTEKGKDVELRCDPISGHTALYWYRQSLGQGLEFLIYFQGNSAPDKSGLPSDRFSAERTGGSVSTLTIQRTQQEDSAVYLCASSLVVRTAPYEQYFGPGTRLTVT.

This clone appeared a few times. The CDR3 nucleotides read TGCAGCGCACGAGACCCAACTCAGGGGAAACTGTTTTTT. Its protein product is CSARDPTQGKLFF. This chain connects TRBV29-1 to TRBJ1-4, with D perhaps matching TRBD1 (6 bases). The ends were cut back, 7 bases at V and 11 bases at J, with 20 bases in the middle. Germline CDR1 is SQVTM and CDR2 is ANQGSEA. The CDR3 has 13 residues. The entire variable domain, with the rest obtained from reference TRBV29-1 and TRBJ1-4, is as follows: SAVISQKPSRDICQRGTSLTIQCQVDSQVTMMFWYRQQPGQSLTLIATANQGSEATYESGFVIDKFPISRPNLTFSTLTVSNMSPEDSSIYLCSARDPTQGKLFFGSGTQLSVL.

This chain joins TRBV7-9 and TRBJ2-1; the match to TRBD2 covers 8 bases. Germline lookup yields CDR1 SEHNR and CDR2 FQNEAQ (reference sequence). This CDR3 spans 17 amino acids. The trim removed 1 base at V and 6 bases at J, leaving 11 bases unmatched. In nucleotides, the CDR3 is TGTGCCAGCAGCTTAGTAGACGGGGGGGCCCGTTCCAATGAGCAGTTCTTC. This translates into CASSLVDGGARSNEQFF. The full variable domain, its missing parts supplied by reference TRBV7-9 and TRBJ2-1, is DTGVSQNPRHKITKRGQNVTFRCDPISEHNRLYWYRQTLGQGPEFLTYFQNEAQLEKSRLLSDRFSAERPKGSFSTLEIQRTEQGDSAMYLCASSLVDGGARSNEQFFGPGTRLTVL.

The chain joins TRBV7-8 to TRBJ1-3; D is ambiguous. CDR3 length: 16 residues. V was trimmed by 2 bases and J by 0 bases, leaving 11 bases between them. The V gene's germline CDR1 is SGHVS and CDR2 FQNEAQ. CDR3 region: CASSLMVIASGNTIYF. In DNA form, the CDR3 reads TGTGCCAGCAGCTTAATGGTTATAGCCTCTGGAAACACCATATATTTT.

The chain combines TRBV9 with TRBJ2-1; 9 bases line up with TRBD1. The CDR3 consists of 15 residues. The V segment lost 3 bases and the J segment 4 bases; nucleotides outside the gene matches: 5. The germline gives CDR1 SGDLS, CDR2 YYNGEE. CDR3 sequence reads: CASSAQGAGYNEQFF. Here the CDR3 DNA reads TGTGCCAGCAGCGCACAGGGGGCCGGGTACAATGAGCAGTTCTTC. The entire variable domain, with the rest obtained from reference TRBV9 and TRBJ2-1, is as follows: DSGVTQTPKHLITATGQRVTLRCSPRSGDLSVYWYQQSLDQGLQFLIQYYNGEERAKGNILERFSAQQFPDLHSELNLSSLELGDSALYFCASSAQGAGYNEQFFGPGTRLTVL.

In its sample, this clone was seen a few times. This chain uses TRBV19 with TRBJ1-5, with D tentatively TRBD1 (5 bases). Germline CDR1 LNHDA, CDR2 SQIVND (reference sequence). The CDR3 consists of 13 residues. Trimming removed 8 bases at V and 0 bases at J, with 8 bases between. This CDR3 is CASGDHSNQPQHF. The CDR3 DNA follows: TGTGCCAGTGGGGACCATAGCAATCAGCCCCAGCATTTT.

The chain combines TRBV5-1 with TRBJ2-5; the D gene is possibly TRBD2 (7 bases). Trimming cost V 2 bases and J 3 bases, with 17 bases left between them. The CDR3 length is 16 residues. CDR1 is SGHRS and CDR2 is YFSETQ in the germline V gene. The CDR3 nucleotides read TGCGCCAGCAGCTTTGGAGTGGGCGGGGGCAAAGAGACCCAGTACTTC. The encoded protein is CASSFGVGGGKETQYF. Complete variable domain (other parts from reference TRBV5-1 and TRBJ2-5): KAGVTQTPRYLIKTRGQQVTLSCSPISGHRSVSWYQQTPGQGLQFLFEYFSETQRNKGNFPGRFSGRQFSNSRSEMNVSTLELGDSALYLCASSFGVGGGKETQYFGPGTRLLVL.

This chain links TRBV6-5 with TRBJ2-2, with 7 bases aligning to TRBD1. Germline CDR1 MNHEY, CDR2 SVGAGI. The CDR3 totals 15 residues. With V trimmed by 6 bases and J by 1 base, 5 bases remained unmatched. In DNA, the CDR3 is TGTGCCAGCAGCACCGGGACAGTGAACACCGGGGAGCTGTTTTTT. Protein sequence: CASSTGTVNTGELFF.

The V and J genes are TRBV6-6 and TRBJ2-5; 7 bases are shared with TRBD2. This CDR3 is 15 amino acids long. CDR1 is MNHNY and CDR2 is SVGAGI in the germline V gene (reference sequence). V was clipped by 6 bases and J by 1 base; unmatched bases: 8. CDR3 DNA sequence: TGTGCCAGCAGCCCCTCCGGGACTACCCAAGAGACCCAGTACTTC. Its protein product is CASSPSGTTQETQYF.

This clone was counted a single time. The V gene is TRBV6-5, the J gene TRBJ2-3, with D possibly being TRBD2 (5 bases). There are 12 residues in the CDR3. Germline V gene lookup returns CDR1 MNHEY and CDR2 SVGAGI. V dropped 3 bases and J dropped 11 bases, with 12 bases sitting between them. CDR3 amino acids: CASSYGEGGQYF. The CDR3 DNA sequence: TGTGCCAGCAGTTATGGGGAAGGAGGGCAGTATTTT.

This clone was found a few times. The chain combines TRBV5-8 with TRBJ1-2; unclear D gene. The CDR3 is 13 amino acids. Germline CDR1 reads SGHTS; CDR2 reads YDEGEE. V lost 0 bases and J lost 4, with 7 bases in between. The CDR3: CASSLVQTYGYTF. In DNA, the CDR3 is TGTGCCAGCAGCTTGGTACAGACCTATGGCTACACCTTC. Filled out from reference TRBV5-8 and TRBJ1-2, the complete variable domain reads EAGVTQSPTHLIKTRGQQATLRCSPISGHTSVYWYQQALGLGLQFLLWYDEGEERNRGNFPPRFSGRQFPNYSSELNVNALELEDSALYLCASSLVQTYGYTFGSGTRLTVV.

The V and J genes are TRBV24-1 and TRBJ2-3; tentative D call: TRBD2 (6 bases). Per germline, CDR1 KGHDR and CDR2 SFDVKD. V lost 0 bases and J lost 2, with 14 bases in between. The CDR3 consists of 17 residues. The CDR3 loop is CATSDLRDGGYTDTQYF. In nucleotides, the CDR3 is TGTGCCACCAGTGATTTGCGGGACGGAGGGTACACAGATACGCAGTATTTT.

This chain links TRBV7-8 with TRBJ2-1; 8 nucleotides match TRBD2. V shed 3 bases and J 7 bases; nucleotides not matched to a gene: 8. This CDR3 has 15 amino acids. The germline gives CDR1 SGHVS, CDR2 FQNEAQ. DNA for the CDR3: TGTGCCAGCAGCTTGCCCAGCGGGAGCCATAATGAGCAGTTCTTC. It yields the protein CASSLPSGSHNEQFF.

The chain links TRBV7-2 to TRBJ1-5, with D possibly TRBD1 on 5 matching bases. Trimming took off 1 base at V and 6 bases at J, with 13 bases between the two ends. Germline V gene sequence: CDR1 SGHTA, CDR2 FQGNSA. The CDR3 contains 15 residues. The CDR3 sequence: CASSLGQGGSQPQHF. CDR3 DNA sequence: TGTGCCAGCAGCTTAGGGCAGGGAGGGAGTCAGCCCCAGCATTTT.

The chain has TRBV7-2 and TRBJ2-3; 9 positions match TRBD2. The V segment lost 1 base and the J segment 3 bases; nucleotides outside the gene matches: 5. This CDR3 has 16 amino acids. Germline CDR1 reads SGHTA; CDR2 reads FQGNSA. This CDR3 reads CASSLVASGTTDTQYF. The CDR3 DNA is TGTGCCAGCAGCTTAGTTGCTAGCGGGACTACAGATACGCAGTATTTT. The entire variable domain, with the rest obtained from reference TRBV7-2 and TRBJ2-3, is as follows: GAGVSQSPSNKVTEKGKDVELRCDPISGHTALYWYRQSLGQGLEFLIYFQGNSAPDKSGLPSDRFSAERTGGSVSTLTIQRTQQEDSAVYLCASSLVASGTTDTQYFGPGTRLTVL.

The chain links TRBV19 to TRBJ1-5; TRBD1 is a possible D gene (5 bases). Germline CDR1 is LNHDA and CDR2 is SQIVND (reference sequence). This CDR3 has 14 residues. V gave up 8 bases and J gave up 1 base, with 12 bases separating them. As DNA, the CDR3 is TGTGCCAGTCGCGGGGCAGGGAGCAATCAGCCCCAGCATTTT. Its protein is CASRGAGSNQPQHF.

The CDR3 spells CASSQDLNSPLHF. CDR3 in DNA: TGCGCCAGCAGCCAAGATCTGAATTCACCCCTCCACTTT. The V call is TRBV4-3, the J call TRBJ1-6; no clear D gene. V dropped 0 bases and J dropped 7 bases, with 4 bases sitting between them. This CDR3 is 13 amino acids long. Germline-derived CDR1 and CDR2 are LGHNA and YSLEER.

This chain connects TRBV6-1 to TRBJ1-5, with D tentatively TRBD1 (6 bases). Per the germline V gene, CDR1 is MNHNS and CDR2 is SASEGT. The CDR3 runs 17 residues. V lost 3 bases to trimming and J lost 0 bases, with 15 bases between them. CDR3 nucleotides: TGTGCCAGCAGTGATTGGGGGGGGCACGATAGCAATCAGCCCCAGCATTTT. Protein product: CASSDWGGHDSNQPQHF.

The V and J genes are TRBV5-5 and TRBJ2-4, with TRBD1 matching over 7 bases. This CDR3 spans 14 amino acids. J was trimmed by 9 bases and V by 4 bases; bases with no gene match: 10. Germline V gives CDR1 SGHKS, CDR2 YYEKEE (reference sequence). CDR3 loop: CASSLIRGSGIQYF. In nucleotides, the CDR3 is TGTGCCAGCAGCCTAATCAGGGGGTCCGGCATTCAGTACTTC.